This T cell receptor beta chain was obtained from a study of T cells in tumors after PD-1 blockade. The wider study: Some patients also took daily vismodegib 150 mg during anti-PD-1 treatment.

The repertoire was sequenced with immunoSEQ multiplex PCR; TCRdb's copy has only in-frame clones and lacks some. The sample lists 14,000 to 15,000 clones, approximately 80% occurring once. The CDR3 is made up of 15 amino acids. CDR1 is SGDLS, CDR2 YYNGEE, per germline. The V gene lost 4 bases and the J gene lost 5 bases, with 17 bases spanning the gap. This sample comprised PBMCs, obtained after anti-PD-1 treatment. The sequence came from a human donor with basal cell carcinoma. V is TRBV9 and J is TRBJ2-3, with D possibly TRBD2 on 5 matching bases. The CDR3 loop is CASSPRGQVLDTQYF. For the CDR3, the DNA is TGTGCCAGCAGCCCCCGAGGGCAGGTCCTAGATACGCAGTATTTT.